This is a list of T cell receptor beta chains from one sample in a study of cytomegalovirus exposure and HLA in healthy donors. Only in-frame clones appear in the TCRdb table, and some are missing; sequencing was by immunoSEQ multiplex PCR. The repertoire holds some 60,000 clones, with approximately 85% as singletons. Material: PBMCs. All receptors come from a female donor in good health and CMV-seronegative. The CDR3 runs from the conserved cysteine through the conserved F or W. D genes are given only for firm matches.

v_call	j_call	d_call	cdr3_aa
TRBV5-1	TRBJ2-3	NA	CASSAQLASTDTQYF
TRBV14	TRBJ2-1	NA	CASRGGRGPYNEQFF
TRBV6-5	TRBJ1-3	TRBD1	CASSPDRGSGNTIYF
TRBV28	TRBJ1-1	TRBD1	CASTLLGTGLSNTEAFF
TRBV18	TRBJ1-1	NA	CASSLQGGTEAFF
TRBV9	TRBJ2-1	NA	CASSVVWQAEGNEQFF
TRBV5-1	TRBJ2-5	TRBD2	CASSYGGVETQYF
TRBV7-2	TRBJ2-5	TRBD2	CASSLDWTSGETQYF
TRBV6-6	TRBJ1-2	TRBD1	CASLLSGTGLYYGYTF
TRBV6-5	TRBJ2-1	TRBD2	CAARSSGGRNEQFF
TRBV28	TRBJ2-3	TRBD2	CASSPGVGLEADTQYF
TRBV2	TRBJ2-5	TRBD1	CASSELRGRIGETQYF
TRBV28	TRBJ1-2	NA	CASSEKQDGGYTF
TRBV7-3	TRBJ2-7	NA	CASSLFPGAYEQYF
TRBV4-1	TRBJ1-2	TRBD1	CASSQGDRSYGYTF
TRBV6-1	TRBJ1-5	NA	CASSESGLSLRNQPQHF
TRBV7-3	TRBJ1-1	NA	CASSLLGVNTEAFF
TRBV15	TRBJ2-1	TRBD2	CATSRSTSGGLSSYNEQFF
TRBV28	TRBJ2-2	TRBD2	CASRLAGGGGAGELFF
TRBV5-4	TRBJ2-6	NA	CASRDLTALSGANVLTF
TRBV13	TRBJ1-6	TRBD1	CASSLNRGSPLHF
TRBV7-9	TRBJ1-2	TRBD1	CASSSQGIYYGYTF
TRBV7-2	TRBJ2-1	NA	CASSPSRGQNEQFF
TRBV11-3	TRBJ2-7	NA	CASSSRTAYEQYF
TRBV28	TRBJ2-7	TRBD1	CASREPDRGRTYEQYF
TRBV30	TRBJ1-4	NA	CAWSGGGTNEKLFF
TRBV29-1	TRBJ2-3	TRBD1	CSVLTGGTDTQYF
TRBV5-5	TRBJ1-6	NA	CASSLEERRTLHF
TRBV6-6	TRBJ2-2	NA	CASSYSPRGNGELFF
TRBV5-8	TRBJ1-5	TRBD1	CASSAGQVNQPQHF
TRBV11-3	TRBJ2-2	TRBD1	CASSFGLGQETTGELFF
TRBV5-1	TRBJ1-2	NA	CASSLDTADFYGYTF
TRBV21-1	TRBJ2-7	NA	CASIGGGDPYEQYF
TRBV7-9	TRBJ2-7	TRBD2	CASSAREMYEQYF
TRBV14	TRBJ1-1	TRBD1	CASSHRPGQGKTEAFF
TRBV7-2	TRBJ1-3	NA	CASSLVGGNGNTIYF
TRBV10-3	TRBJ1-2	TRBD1	CAISEGTGAFYGYTF
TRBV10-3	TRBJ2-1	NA	CAISESKGGMANEQFF
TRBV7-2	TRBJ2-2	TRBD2	CASIPGGRGNTGELFF
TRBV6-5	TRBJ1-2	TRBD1	CASSSQGSGIYGYTF
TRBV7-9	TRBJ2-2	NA	CASSISLARGTGELFF
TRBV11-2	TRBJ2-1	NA	CASSLVRRGNNEQFF
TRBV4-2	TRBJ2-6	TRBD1	CASSQDPTGFFSGANVLTF
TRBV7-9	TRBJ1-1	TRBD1	CASRLIWTGGMNTEAFF
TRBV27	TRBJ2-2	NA	CASSPLAPGELFF
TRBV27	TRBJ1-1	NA	CASSLGPATEAFF
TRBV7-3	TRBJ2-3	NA	CASRIKGGSTDTQYF
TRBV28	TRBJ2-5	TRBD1	CASSTSTGAKETQYF
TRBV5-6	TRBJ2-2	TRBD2	CASSHPSGNTGELFF
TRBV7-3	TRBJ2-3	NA	CASSLSGLIDTQYF
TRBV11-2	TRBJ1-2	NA	CASTFGSEGNYGYTF
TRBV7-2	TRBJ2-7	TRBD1	CASSPKGTGTYEQYF
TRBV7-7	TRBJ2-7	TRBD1	CASSPGQGYEQYF
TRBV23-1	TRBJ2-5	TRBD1	CASSHGDRGETQYF
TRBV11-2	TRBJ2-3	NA	CASSLAVADRTDTQYF
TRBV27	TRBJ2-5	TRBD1	CASSLSILGRGLETQYF
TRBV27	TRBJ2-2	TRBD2	CASSAWGGTITGELFF